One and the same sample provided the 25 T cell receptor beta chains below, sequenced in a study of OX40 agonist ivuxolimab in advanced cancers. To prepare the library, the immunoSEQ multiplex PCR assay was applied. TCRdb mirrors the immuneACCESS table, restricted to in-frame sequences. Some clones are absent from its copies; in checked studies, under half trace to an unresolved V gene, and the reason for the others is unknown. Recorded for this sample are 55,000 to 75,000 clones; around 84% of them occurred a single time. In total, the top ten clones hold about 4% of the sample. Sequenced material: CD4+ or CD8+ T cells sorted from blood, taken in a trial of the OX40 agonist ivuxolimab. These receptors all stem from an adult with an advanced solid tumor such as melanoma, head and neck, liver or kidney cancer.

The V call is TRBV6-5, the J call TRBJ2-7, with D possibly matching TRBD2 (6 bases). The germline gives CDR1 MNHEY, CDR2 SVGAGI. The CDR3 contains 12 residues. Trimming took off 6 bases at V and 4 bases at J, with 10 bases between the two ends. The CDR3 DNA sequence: TGTGCCAGCAGCTCCGGGGGTTACGAGCAGTACTTC. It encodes CASSSGGYEQYF.

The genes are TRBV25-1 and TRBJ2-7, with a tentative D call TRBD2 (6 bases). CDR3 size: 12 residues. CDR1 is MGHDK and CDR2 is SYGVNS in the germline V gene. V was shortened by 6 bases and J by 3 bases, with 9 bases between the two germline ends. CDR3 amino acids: CASRGGSYEQYF. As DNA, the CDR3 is TGTGCCAGCAGAGGAGGGAGCTACGAGCAGTACTTC.

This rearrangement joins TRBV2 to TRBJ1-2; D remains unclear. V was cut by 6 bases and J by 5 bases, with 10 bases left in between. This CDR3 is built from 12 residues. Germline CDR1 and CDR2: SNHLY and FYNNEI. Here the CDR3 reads CASSNVLYGYTF. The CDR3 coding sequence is TGTGCCAGCAGCAATGTGCTATATGGCTACACCTTC.

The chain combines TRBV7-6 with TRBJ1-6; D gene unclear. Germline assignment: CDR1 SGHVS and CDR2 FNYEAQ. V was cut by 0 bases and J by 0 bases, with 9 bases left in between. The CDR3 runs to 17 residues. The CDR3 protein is CASSLAPHSSYNSPLHF. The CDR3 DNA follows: TGTGCCAGCAGCTTAGCGCCCCACAGCTCCTATAATTCACCCCTCCACTTT.

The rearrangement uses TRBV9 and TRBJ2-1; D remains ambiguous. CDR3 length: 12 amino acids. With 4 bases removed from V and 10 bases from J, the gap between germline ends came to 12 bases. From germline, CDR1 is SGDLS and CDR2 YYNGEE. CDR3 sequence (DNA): TGTGCCAGCAGCCAGACCACGAGGGAGCAGTTCTTC. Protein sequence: CASSQTTREQFF.

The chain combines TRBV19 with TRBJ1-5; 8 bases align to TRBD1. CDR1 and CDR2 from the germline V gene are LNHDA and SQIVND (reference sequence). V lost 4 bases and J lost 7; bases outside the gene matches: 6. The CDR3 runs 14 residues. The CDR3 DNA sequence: TGTGCCAGTAGTACGGACAGGGAAAGACAGCCCCAGCATTTT. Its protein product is CASSTDRERQPQHF.

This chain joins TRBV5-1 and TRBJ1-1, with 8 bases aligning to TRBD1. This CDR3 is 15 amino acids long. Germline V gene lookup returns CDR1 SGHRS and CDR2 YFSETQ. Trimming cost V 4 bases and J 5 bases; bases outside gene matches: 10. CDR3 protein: CASSLTTGGLTEAFF. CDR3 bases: TGCGCCAGCAGCCTCACAACAGGGGGGTTAACTGAAGCTTTCTTT.

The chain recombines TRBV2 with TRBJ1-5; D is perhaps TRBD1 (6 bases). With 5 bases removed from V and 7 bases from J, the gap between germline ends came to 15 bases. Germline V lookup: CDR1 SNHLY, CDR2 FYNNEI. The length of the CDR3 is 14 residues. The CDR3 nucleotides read TGTGCCAGCAGTAAACAGGGAAATGACCAGCCCCAGCATTTT. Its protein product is CASSKQGNDQPQHF.

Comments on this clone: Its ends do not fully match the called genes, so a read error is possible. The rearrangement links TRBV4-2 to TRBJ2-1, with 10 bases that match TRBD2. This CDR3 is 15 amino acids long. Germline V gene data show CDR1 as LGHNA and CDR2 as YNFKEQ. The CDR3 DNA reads TGTGCCAGCAGGCAAGGGCTAGCGGGGGTGGATGAGCAGTTCTTC. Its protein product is CASRQGLAGVDEQFF.

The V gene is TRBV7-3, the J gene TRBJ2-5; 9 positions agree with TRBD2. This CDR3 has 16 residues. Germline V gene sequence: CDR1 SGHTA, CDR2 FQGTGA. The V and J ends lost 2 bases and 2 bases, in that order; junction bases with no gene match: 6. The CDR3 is CASSLGASGMQETQYF. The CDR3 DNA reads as TGTGCCAGCAGCTTAGGGGCTAGCGGGATGCAAGAGACCCAGTACTTC.

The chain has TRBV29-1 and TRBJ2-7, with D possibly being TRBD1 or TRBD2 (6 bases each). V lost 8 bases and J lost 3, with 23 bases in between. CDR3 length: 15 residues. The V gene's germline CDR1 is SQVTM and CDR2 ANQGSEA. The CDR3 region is CSKCRLGAAGYEQYF. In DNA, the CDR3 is TGCAGCAAATGTAGACTGGGGGCAGCGGGCTACGAGCAGTACTTC.

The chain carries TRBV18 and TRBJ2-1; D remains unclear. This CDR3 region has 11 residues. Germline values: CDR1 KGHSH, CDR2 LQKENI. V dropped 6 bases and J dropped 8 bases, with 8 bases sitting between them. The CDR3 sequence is CASSQMDEQFF. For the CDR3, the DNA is TGTGCCAGCTCCCAGATGGATGAGCAGTTCTTC.

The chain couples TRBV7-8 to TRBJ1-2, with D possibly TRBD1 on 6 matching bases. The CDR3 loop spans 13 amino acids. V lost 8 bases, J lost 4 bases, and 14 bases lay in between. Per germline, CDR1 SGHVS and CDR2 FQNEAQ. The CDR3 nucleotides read TGTGCCAGCGGGGGGCCTGAGGGCTATGGCTACACCTTC. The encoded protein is CASGGPEGYGYTF.

CDR3 DNA sequence: TGTGCCAGCAGCGCAGAGTGGCTAACTAGCGGGAGATATCCCGGGGAGCTGTTTTTT. It specifies CASSAEWLTSGRYPGELFF. The chain links TRBV9 to TRBJ2-2; 11 bases align to TRBD2. The V segment lost 3 bases and the J segment 6 bases; nucleotides outside the gene matches: 16. Germline CDR1 reads SGDLS; CDR2 reads YYNGEE. The CDR3 has 19 residues.

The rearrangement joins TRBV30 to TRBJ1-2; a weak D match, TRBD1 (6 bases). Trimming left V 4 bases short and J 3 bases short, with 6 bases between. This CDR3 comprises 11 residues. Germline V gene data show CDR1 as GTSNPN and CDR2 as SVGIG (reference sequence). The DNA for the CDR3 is TGTGCCTGGAACAGGGACTATGGCTACACCTTC. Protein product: CAWNRDYGYTF.

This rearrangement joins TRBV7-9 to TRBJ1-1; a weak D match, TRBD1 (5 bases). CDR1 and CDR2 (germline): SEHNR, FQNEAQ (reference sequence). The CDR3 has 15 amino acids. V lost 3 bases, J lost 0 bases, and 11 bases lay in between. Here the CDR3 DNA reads TGTGCCAGCAGCTTCCGCCGACAGTTGAACACTGAAGCTTTCTTT. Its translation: CASSFRRQLNTEAFF. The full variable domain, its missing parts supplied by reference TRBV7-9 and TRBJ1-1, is DTGVSQNPRHKITKRGQNVTFRCDPISEHNRLYWYRQTLGQGPEFLTYFQNEAQLEKSRLLSDRFSAERPKGSFSTLEIQRTEQGDSAMYLCASSFRRQLNTEAFFGQGTRLTVV.

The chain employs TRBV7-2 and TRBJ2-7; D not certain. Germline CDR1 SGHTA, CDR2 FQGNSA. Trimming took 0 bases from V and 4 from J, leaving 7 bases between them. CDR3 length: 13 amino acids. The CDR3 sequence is CASSLAFFYEQYF. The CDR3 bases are TGTGCCAGCAGCTTAGCTTTCTTTTACGAGCAGTACTTC. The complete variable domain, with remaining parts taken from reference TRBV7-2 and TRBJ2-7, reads GAGVSQSPSNKVTEKGKDVELRCDPISGHTALYWYRQSLGQGLEFLIYFQGNSAPDKSGLPSDRFSAERTGGSVSTLTIQRTQQEDSAVYLCASSLAFFYEQYFGPGTRLTVT.

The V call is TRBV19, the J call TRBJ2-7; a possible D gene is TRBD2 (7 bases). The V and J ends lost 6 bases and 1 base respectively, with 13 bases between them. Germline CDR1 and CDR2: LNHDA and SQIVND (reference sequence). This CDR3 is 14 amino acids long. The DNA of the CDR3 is TGTGCCAGTAGCCTCGCGGGGGCTTCCTACGAGCAGTACTTC. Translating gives CASSLAGASYEQYF.

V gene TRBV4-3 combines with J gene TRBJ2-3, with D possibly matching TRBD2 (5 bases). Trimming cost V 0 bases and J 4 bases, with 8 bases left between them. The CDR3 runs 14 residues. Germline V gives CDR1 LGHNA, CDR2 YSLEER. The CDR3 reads CASSQERVSDTQYF. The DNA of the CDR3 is TGCGCCAGCAGCCAAGAGAGGGTCTCAGATACGCAGTATTTT.

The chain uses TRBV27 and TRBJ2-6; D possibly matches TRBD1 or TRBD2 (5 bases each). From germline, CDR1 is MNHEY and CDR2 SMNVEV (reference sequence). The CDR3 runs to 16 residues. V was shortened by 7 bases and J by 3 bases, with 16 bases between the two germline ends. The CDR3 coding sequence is TGTGCCAGCACCCCGGGACGGTTTTTTGGGGCCAACGTCCTGACTTTC. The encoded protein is CASTPGRFFGANVLTF.

CDR3 sequence (DNA): TGTGCCAGCAGCTTAGGACCAACTAATGAAAAACTGTTTTTT. Protein: CASSLGPTNEKLFF. The chain recombines TRBV7-2 with TRBJ1-4; D call uncertain. The V and J ends lost 1 base and 0 bases respectively, with 3 bases between them. The CDR3 length is 14 residues. Germline CDR1 is SGHTA and CDR2 is FQGNSA.

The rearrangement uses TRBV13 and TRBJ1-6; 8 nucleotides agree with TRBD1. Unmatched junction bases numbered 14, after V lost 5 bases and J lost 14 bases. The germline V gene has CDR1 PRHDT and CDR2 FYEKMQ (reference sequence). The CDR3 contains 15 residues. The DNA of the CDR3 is TGTGCCAGCAGCCAAGGGCCACAGGGGGTCTTATCCCTCCACTTT. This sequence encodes CASSQGPQGVLSLHF.

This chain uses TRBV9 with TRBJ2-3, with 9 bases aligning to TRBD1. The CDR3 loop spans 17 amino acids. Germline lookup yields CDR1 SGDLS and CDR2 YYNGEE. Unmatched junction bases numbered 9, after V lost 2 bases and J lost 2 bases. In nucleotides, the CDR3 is TGTGCCAGCAGCGTGGGACAGGGCTCCCGTATCACAGATACGCAGTATTTT. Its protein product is CASSVGQGSRITDTQYF. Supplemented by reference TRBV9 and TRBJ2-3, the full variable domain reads DSGVTQTPKHLITATGQRVTLRCSPRSGDLSVYWYQQSLDQGLQFLIQYYNGEERAKGNILERFSAQQFPDLHSELNLSSLELGDSALYFCASSVGQGSRITDTQYFGPGTRLTVL.

The CDR3, as DNA: TGTGCCAGGTCTTTCGCGGTTAACACTGAAGCTTTCTTT. It specifies CARSFAVNTEAFF. The chain uses TRBV2 and TRBJ1-1; D is ambiguous. Germline V gene data show CDR1 as SNHLY and CDR2 as FYNNEI. Deletions cut 9 bases from V and 2 bases from J, with 13 bases between. CDR3 length: 13 amino acids. Filled out from reference TRBV2 and TRBJ1-1, the complete variable domain reads EPEVTQTPSHQVTQMGQEVILRCVPISNHLYFYWYRQILGQKVEFLVSFYNNEISEKSEIFDDQFSVERPDGSNFTLKIRSTKLEDSAMYFCARSFAVNTEAFFGQGTRLTVV.

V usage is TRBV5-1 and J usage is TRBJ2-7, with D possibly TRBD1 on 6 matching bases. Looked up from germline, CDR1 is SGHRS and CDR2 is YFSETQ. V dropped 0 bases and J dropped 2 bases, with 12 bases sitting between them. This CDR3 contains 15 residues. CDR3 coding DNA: TGCGCCAGCAGCTTGGGGCAGCCAGGGGCCTACGAGCAGTACTTC. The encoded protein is CASSLGQPGAYEQYF.